These T cell receptor beta chains were read from a single sample in a study of chemoradiotherapy in HPV16-positive cancers. Generated by immunoSEQ multiplex PCR, the TCRdb table keeps only in-frame clones and is missing some. The sample holds approximately 50,000 clones; roughly nine tenths are singletons and the top ten take 2.5% to 4%. The sample in question was blood, obtained from a patient who underwent chemoradiotherapy. The receptors here all came from a human donor with HPV-associated anogenital cancer. The CDR3 runs from the conserved cysteine through the conserved F or W. A D gene is named only where the DNA matches it firmly.

DNA,CDR3,J,length,D,V
TGTGCCAGTAGTGCCCGGGACGGCCCCTACGAGCAGTACTTC,CASSARDGPYEQYF,TRBJ2-7,14,.,TRBV19
TGTGCCAGCAGCCTGAGGACAGGGGGCGTCCTGGAGGTGGATTCACCCCTCCACTTT,CASSLRTGGVLEVDSPLHF,TRBJ1-6,19,TRBD1,TRBV14
TGTGCCAGCAGCTTGGACTCTACTAATGAAAAACTGTTTTTT,CASSLDSTNEKLFF,TRBJ1-4,14,.,TRBV5-4
TGTGCCAGCAGTTACTGGGACAGAGTTAACTATGGCTACACCTTC,CASSYWDRVNYGYTF,TRBJ1-2,15,TRBD1,TRBV6-5
TGTGCCAGCAGCCTCCACGGTGAAGCTTTCTTT,CASSLHGEAFF,TRBJ1-1,11,.,TRBV7-9
TGTGCCAGCAGCTTAGGCGGCAGGGCCTTTGAGCAGTTCTTC,CASSLGGRAFEQFF,TRBJ2-1,14,.,TRBV7-9
TGTGCCAGCAGCTGGGGGGATACGCAGTATTTT,CASSWGDTQYF,TRBJ2-3,11,.,TRBV9
TGCGCCAGCAGCCAAGATAGGTATACGCAGTATTTT,CASSQDRYTQYF,TRBJ2-3,12,.,TRBV4-1
TGTGCCAGCAGCGCCCGGGACAGGGGACCCTACGAGCAGTACTTC,CASSARDRGPYEQYF,TRBJ2-7,15,TRBD1,TRBV7-2
TGCGCCAGCAGCTTGGTAGGGTTTTACGAGCAGTACTTC,CASSLVGFYEQYF,TRBJ2-7,13,.,TRBV5-1
TGTGCCAGCAGCCCCGGAAACAGGGTTGAGACCCAGTACTTC,CASSPGNRVETQYF,TRBJ2-5,14,.,TRBV7-6
TGTGCCAGCTCACAATACCAGGCAGCTGCAACTAATGAAAAACTGTTTTTT,CASSQYQAAATNEKLFF,TRBJ1-4,17,.,TRBV18
TGTGCCTGGACGTATACCCCGGCACGCAATGGCTACACCTTC,CAWTYTPARNGYTF,TRBJ1-2,14,.,TRBV30
TGCGCCAGCAGCTTGGCCGGGGGCGAAGAGACCCAGTACTTC,CASSLAGGEETQYF,TRBJ2-5,14,.,TRBV5-1
TGTGCCAGCTCACCCAGAGGGGGGGATCAGCCCCAGCATTTT,CASSPRGGDQPQHF,TRBJ1-5,14,.,TRBV18
TGTGCCAGCAGCCTAGGAGTCGGGTCAGGCAATCAGCCCCAGCATTTT,CASSLGVGSGNQPQHF,TRBJ1-5,16,.,TRBV7-8
TGTGCCAGCAGTTACGGACAGGGGGGACCTAATGAAAAACTGTTTTTT,CASSYGQGGPNEKLFF,TRBJ1-4,16,TRBD1,TRBV6-5
TGCGCCAGCAGCCAATACCAGCAGGTGGGTGAAGCTTTCTTT,CASSQYQQVGEAFF,TRBJ1-1,14,.,TRBV4-1
TGTGCCAGCTCACCTCAAACGACACAGCAAGAGACCCAGTACTTC,CASSPQTTQQETQYF,TRBJ2-5,15,.,TRBV18
TGTGCCAGCAGTTTAAGCAGGGGCTCCTACAATGAGCAGTTCTTC,CASSLSRGSYNEQFF,TRBJ2-1,15,.,TRBV27
TGTGCCAGCAGCTTACCGCAGGGGATCGGGGAGCTGTTTTTT,CASSLPQGIGELFF,TRBJ2-2,14,.,TRBV7-6
TGTGCCTGGAGTGTACAGGGAATCGGTGAAAAACTGTTTTTT,CAWSVQGIGEKLFF,TRBJ1-4,14,.,TRBV30
TGCGCCAGCAGCCAAGACCGAGCAGGGTCGGGATCACCCCTCCACTTT,CASSQDRAGSGSPLHF,TRBJ1-6,16,.,TRBV4-3
TGTGCCAGCAGCTTATTGCGGAAGAACACCGGGGAGCTGTTTTTT,CASSLLRKNTGELFF,TRBJ2-2,15,.,TRBV11-1
TGTGCCAGCTCAGGTGCGGCGCAAGAGACCCAGTACTTC,CASSGAAQETQYF,TRBJ2-5,13,.,TRBV7-9
TGTGCCAGCAGCTTTTCACAGGGAGCCAATGGCTACACCTTC,CASSFSQGANGYTF,TRBJ1-2,14,.,TRBV7-6
TGTGCCAGCAGTTACCCTGGACAGGGTGTCCAGCCCCAGCATTTT,CASSYPGQGVQPQHF,TRBJ1-5,15,TRBD1,TRBV6-6
TGTGCTAGCTCTCCTATGTTGAGGAACACCGGGGAGCTGTTTTTT,CASSPMLRNTGELFF,TRBJ2-2,15,.,TRBV12-5
TGTGCCAGCATGGAACAGGGTAGCACAGATACGCAGTATTTT,CASMEQGSTDTQYF,TRBJ2-3,14,.,TRBV2
TGTGCCAGCAGCCGTAATGGGTTCGATGAGCAGTTCTTC,CASSRNGFDEQFF,TRBJ2-1,13,.,TRBV5-4
TGCAGCGCCGCTTCCACAAGCAACACTGAAGCTTTCTTT,CSAASTSNTEAFF,TRBJ1-1,13,.,TRBV29-1